This entry features one TCR beta chain sequence. What antigen it recognizes has not been identified. Per-base quality was not reported, and no clone a single base away is much larger than it. The library came from the immunoSEQ multiplex PCR assay. The multiplex PCR relied on a mix of 60 forward primers for TCR Vbeta segments and 13 reverse primers for TCR Jbeta segments. Amplification of the CDR3 region of rearranged TCR beta genes was performed with a multiplex PCR assay on genomic DNA. Amplified TCR beta libraries were sequenced as 87-base-pair reads on the Illumina HiSeq System. In the paper's pipeline: A later analysis counted tens of millions of unique TCR beta chains across the 650 to 800 repertoires, and 10 million to 12 million of these chains were shared by at least two donors. To remove PCR and sequencing errors, raw reads were error-corrected and collapsed into unique sequences using a nearest-neighbor algorithm that merged closely related sequences. V, D and J gene segments were assigned by aligning CDR3 sequences to IMGT reference sequences. For a sequence to be retained, a match of at least six nucleotides to both a V gene segment and a J gene segment was required. Rearrangements were classified as productive when the CDR3 lacked stop codons and remained in frame with V and J, and all other rearrangements were classified as non-productive. Following IMGT convention, CDR3 was defined as the stretch from the second conserved V-encoded cysteine up to the conserved J-encoded phenylalanine. In an earlier analysis of 500 to 650 of the donors, sequences lacking an unambiguous match to a single V gene segment were excluded. An earlier analysis of 587 of the donors classified V segments as functional when productive rearrangements were above 56.7% and as segregating when the standard deviation between donors was above 5%. A statistical classification framework was built to diagnose cytomegalovirus status from the catalog of TCR beta chain sequences. A later analysis assigned V and J genes by comparing TCR nucleotide sequences with IMGT/GENE-DB human TR gene sequences. The TCRdist pipeline was used in a later analysis to assign CDR3 sequences and most-parsimonious VDJ recombination scenarios. In a later analysis, each TCR beta chain was defined by its CDR3 amino acid sequence together with its V-gene family, and reads without a unique V-gene family were excluded. In a later analysis, a few hundred highly shared, low-generation-probability nucleotide sequences were removed to address suspected cross-contamination and a sequencing artifact. In a later analysis, a clonal expansion index for each public chain was calculated from normalized within-repertoire ranks of inferred template counts. In a later analysis, generation probabilities were computed with a VDJ recombination model fitted to out-of-frame rearrangements, and the resulting probabilities were checked against IGoR. In a later analysis, hypergeometric tests were used to score TCR-TCR, TCR-HLA and TCR-CMV co-occurrence, with a repertoire-size bias correction applied to TCR pairs. A later analysis estimated false discovery rates by permuting HLA or CMV assignments 20 times. In a later analysis, co-occurring TCRs were grouped with DBSCAN, and TCRdist sequence similarity was added when clustering was performed within HLA-allele-positive subsets. Repertoires with fewer than 30,000 or more than 120,000 public chains were left out of co-occurrence clustering, as were about 5 repertoires with anomalous nucleotide sharing. Entries here come from immuneACCESS through TCRdb and include only in-frame sequences with V and J called. Some clones fail to appear in such tables; in the studies checked, an unresolved V gene covers under half of the shortfall, and the cause of the remainder is unknown. D and trimming were read from the DNA, whereas the V and J calls and clone size are those reported in that table. The sample contains tens of thousands of clones, around 10% of them found a single time. The ten largest account for around 24% of the sample.

The cohort was made up of about 670 healthy bone marrow donors. All cohort members were sampled while nominally healthy, although unrecorded immune exposures were likely present. The donor was CMV seropositive and was included in the group of 290 or so seropositive cohort members. Every donor gave a peripheral blood sample, and the peripheral blood mononuclear cells from that sample were used for TCR beta sequencing. Genomic DNA was extracted from the blood cell samples with the Qiagen DNeasy Blood Extraction Kit. The data originate from a study of cytomegalovirus exposure and HLA in healthy donors (dated 2017 in TCRdb). For the wider study: An earlier analysis of 587 of the donors reported 250 to 300 Gb of sequence data and 100 million to 130 million unique TCR beta sequences from 150 million to 200 million T cells. An early release that covered more than 550 HLA-typed donors contained about 300 gigabases of sequencing data and 75 million to 100 million unique TCR sequences. The genetic ancestry cluster associated with self-reported Caucasian donors included about 81% of the 398 genotyped donors. The study was designed to test whether signatures of past pathogen exposure could be identified by cataloging public T cell receptors. The T cell repertoires of roughly 660 subjects were profiled by immunosequencing and related to cytomegalovirus serostatus. Along with the approximately 700-subject first cohort, a separate validation cohort of over a hundred different subjects was used. The study combined high-throughput TCR immunosequencing, statistical association of individual TCRs with disease status, and machine learning to predict cytomegalovirus infection status. In a later analysis, previously published TCR beta repertoires from several hundred donors were re-analyzed and high-resolution HLA genotyping was added so that TCR occurrence patterns could be studied. Rather than using new phenotypic data, the later analysis identified candidate immune exposures from TCR beta sequences and from how often those sequences occurred across donors. An earlier analysis of some 600 of the donors applied high-throughput TCR beta sequencing to assess whether each TCR beta V gene segment acted as functional or pseudogenic. Donor age, sex, ethnicity and CMV serostatus were compiled alongside the repertoire data. Genome-wide SNP genotypes for about 65% of the roughly 670 donors were used in a later genetic analysis, which treated that subset as a discovery cohort. Every repertoire in the discovery cohort had been generated on one and the same sequencing platform. Class I and class II HLA loci were covered by the typing at four-digit resolution. The number of donors typed differed by locus, with about 629-640 for A, B, C, DRB1 and DQB1, over 500 for DQA1, 600 to 610 for DPA1, and 450 to 480 for DPB1. Roughly 5 DR-DQ haplotypes were handled as single units for association and clustering because linkage in the cohort was strong. Among around 400 genotyped donors of the cohort, an average of around 220,000 unique TCR beta nucleotide sequences was sequenced per donor, of which approximately 18% were non-productive.

Cut back by 1 base and 0 bases, the V and J ends lie 9 bases apart. Looking up the germline V gene yields CDR1 SGHVS and CDR2 FNYEAQ. The CDR3 spans 15 residues, from the cysteine through the phenylalanine. The kept DNA is CDR3 alone, 45 bases in frame from the first base. What the authors observed across the whole study: In the study, roughly 160 TCR beta chains were listed as associated with cytomegalovirus. A later analysis found that TCR association rates varied across HLA loci, with DRB1 alleles showing the most associated TCRs and HLA-C alleles the fewest. This cohort had only TCR beta chains sequenced, and the lack of alpha or paired-chain data limited which features could be detected. The authors suggested that the approach could potentially be extended to other disease states and immunological phenotypes. A later analysis found that HLA-associated TCR beta chains were more clonally expanded and had lower generation probabilities than equally common non-associated chains. The earlier analysis of 587 of the donors excluded 15 to 20 rarely observed V segments, including chromosome 9 orphons, because counts were too low. Correlated functional status among segregating V segments might reflect linkage disequilibrium, but an unknown experimental factor could not be ruled out. Some IMGT-functional V segments, including TRBV6-2 and TRBV6-3, could not be told apart with the 87-base-pair reads, so those segments were excluded. An earlier analysis of 587 of the donors showed that most TCR beta V segments appeared in productive rearrangements either about 87% or about 30% of the time, which broadly matched IMGT annotations. According to a later genetic analysis, donors in an Asian-associated ancestry cluster had fewer N-insertions in productive TCRs than the approximately 670-donor mean. While some public TCRs were present in many individuals, most TCR sequences turned up only very rarely across donors. In a later genetic analysis, a missense DCLRE1C variant was associated with V-gene and J-gene trimming of TCR beta chains, and the association was replicated in an independent cohort. In a later analysis, 16,951 TCR beta sequences were associated with specific HLA alleles at a false discovery rate of 0.05. A few of the identified cytomegalovirus-associated TCR beta chains were confirmed in vitro to be specific for cytomegalovirus antigens. The only immune exposure information available for the cohort was CMV serostatus. Because some donors lacked HLA typing at each locus, the association tests relied only on the typed subset. A further reported finding was that TCR beta sequences accurately predicted the HLA-A and HLA-B alleles for most subjects in the first cohort. A cluster of highly shared sequence variants was judged likely to be a technical artifact of the sequencing pipeline. When HLA alleles, especially DR and DQ, strongly co-occurred, attributing TCR associations to individual alleles was difficult. In a later analysis, several top co-occurrence clusters were reported to appear linked to parvovirus B19, influenza, CMV and Epstein-Barr virus. Roughly uniform sequencing depth across donors was assumed in presence/absence analyses, although this assumption may not hold. Cytomegalovirus status was reported to be diagnosed by the classifier with high specificity and sensitivity in both the original and validation cohorts. According to a later analysis, most CMV-associated TCR beta chains appeared to be HLA-restricted, and the HLA associations seemed to be driven largely by CMV exposure.

The V and J segments used are TRBV7-6 and TRBJ1-1; no D segment can be confidently identified. The sequencing input was PBMCs. The source is a man aged 55 to 69 in good health and CMV-seropositive. The CDR3 reads as follows: CASSLEPEMNTEAFF. The DNA sequence reads TGTGCCAGCAGCTTAGAGCCGGAGATGAACACTGAAGCTTTCTTT.